These 27 T cell receptor beta chains came from one sample sequenced in a study of shared clonotypes between healthy human individuals. Libraries were prepared by immunoSEQ multiplex PCR; TCRdb keeps only in-frame clonotypes and omits some of them. The sample includes about 2.5 million clones, around 93% of them seen just once. Sequenced: naive CD4+ T cells from PBMCs. Subset specified: CD45RA+ positively selected. These receptors originate from a man aged 18 to 30 in good health. Some clones in this sample may be carry-over from other donors' samples.

The V call is TRBV2, the J call TRBJ2-1, with D hard to call. CDR1 and CDR2 from the germline V gene are SNHLY and FYNNEI. The germline V and J ends were trimmed by 2 bases and 9 bases, with 8 bases remaining between them. CDR3 size: 12 residues. CDR3 region: CASSEMHIEQFF. CDR3 bases: TGTGCCAGCAGTGAAATGCACATTGAGCAGTTCTTC. The variable domain in full, completed from reference TRBV2 and TRBJ2-1, reads EPEVTQTPSHQVTQMGQEVILRCVPISNHLYFYWYRQILGQKVEFLVSFYNNEISEKSEIFDDQFSVERPDGSNFTLKIRSTKLEDSAMYFCASSEMHIEQFFGPGTRLTVL.

The CDR3 protein is CASSLLVGGRWDTQYF. In DNA form, the CDR3 reads TGTGCCAGCAGCTTATTGGTGGGAGGCCGGTGGGATACGCAGTATTTT. V is TRBV7-9 and J is TRBJ2-3; weak D call: TRBD2 (6 bases). This CDR3 has 16 residues. Germline assignment: CDR1 SEHNR and CDR2 FQNEAQ (reference sequence). V lost 2 bases and J lost 6, with 18 bases in between. Supplemented by reference TRBV7-9 and TRBJ2-3, the full variable domain reads DTGVSQNPRHKITKRGQNVTFRCDPISEHNRLYWYRQTLGQGPEFLTYFQNEAQLEKSRLLSDRFSAERPKGSFSTLEIQRTEQGDSAMYLCASSLLVGGRWDTQYFGPGTRLTVL.

This clone was recorded once. The J gene is TRBJ1-4, the V gene TRBV6-5; D unclear. Germline-derived CDR1 and CDR2 are MNHEY and SVGAGI. Between the trimmed V and J ends, which lost 3 bases and 3 bases, there was a span of 11 bases. This CDR3 is built from 15 residues. CDR3 residues: CASSYKTRPNEKLFF. The CDR3 coding sequence is TGTGCCAGCAGTTATAAGACTCGCCCTAATGAAAAACTGTTTTTT.

The chain employs TRBV5-1 and TRBJ1-1; TRBD1 aligns across 8 bases. The CDR3 is made up of 14 amino acids. Germline trimming cut 3 bases from V and 3 bases from J; bases unmatched to any gene: 4. Per the germline V gene, CDR1 is SGHRS and CDR2 is YFSETQ. The CDR3 loop reads CASSSLQGDTEAFF. The CDR3 DNA reads TGCGCCAGCAGCTCACTACAGGGGGACACTGAAGCTTTCTTT.

CDR3 bases: TGTGCCAGCAGTGAAACCTCCCAGGGAGACACCATATATTTT. Translation gives CASSETSQGDTIYF. The V gene is TRBV25-1, the J gene TRBJ1-3; possibly TRBD1 for D (5 bases). Looked up from germline, CDR1 is MGHDK and CDR2 is SYGVNS. CDR3 size: 14 residues. Trimming removed 2 bases from V and 8 bases from J, with 13 bases in between. The full variable domain, rest sourced from reference TRBV25-1 and TRBJ1-3, is EADIYQTPRYLVIGTGKKITLECSQTMGHDKMYWYQQDPGMELHLIHYSYGVNSTEKGDLSSESTVSRIRTEHFPLTLESARPSHTSQYLCASSETSQGDTIYFGEGSWLTVV.

This clone was seen a single time. The chain combines TRBV6-4 with TRBJ2-3; no firm D call. V shed 5 bases and J shed 2 bases, with 17 bases lying between them. The CDR3 sequence is 16 residues long. Germline CDR1 and CDR2: MRHNA and SNTAGT. DNA of the CDR3: TGTGCCAGCAGTCCCGAGGCCACCGATCACACAGATACGCAGTATTTT. Protein product: CASSPEATDHTDTQYF.

The J gene is TRBJ2-5, the V gene TRBV15, with 10 positions matching TRBD1. J was trimmed by 5 bases and V by 4 bases; bases with no gene match: 4. Germline-derived CDR1 and CDR2 are LNHNV and YYDKDF (reference sequence). The CDR3 has 14 residues. In DNA, the CDR3 is TGTGCCACCAGCAAGGACAGGGGGTCGGAGACCCAGTACTTC. It yields the protein CATSKDRGSETQYF.

The chain has TRBV7-9 and TRBJ2-3; 9 positions agree with TRBD1. The CDR3 runs 14 residues. Germline V CDR1 and CDR2: SEHNR, FQNEAQ (reference sequence). V shed 3 bases and J 4 bases; nucleotides not matched to a gene: 2. Here the CDR3 reads CASSFTGGPDTQYF. CDR3 coding DNA: TGTGCCAGCAGCTTCACAGGGGGCCCAGATACGCAGTATTTT.

The V call is TRBV28, the J call TRBJ2-2; D is possibly TRBD1 (5 bases). Germline CDR1 reads MDHEN; CDR2 reads SYDVKM. Trimming took off 7 bases at V and 6 bases at J, with 15 bases between the two ends. The CDR3 spans 14 residues. The CDR3 region is CASTRTSGPGELFF. CDR3 nucleotides: TGTGCCAGCACGCGGACATCGGGCCCCGGGGAGCTGTTTTTT.

The chain carries TRBV27 and TRBJ1-2, with D perhaps matching TRBD1 (6 bases). The length of the CDR3 is 12 residues. Trimming pared 11 bases from V and 4 bases from J, leaving 14 bases between. Looked up from germline, CDR1 is MNHEY and CDR2 is SMNVEV (reference sequence). The CDR3 sequence: CAVRGEGYGYTF. The CDR3, as DNA: TGTGCCGTCAGGGGAGAAGGCTATGGCTACACCTTC.

The rearrangement uses TRBV7-9 and TRBJ2-5; TRBD1 might be the D (6 bases). V lost 2 bases to trimming and J lost 1 base, with 14 bases between them. This CDR3 comprises 16 residues. Germline values: CDR1 SEHNR, CDR2 FQNEAQ (reference sequence). As DNA, the CDR3 is TGTGCCAGCAGCTTACAAACAGGGATTCCCCAAGAGACCCAGTACTTC. Translation: CASSLQTGIPQETQYF.

The rearrangement links TRBV4-2 to TRBJ2-2; D might be TRBD1 (5 bases). The CDR3 consists of 16 residues. Germline CDR1 and CDR2: LGHNA and YNFKEQ. Trimming left V 1 base short and J 5 bases short, with 14 bases between. CDR3 residues: CASSQARAEPTGELFF. CDR3 nucleotide sequence: TGTGCCAGCAGCCAAGCCAGGGCCGAACCGACCGGGGAGCTGTTTTTT.

A note on this clone: Additional DNA sequences in this sample encode the identical CDR3. J is TRBJ2-7 and V is TRBV5-1; possibly TRBD1 for D (6 bases). The germline CDR1 and CDR2 sequences are SGHRS and YFSETQ. Between the trimmed V and J ends, which lost 5 bases and 0 bases, there was a span of 6 bases. The CDR3 consists of 12 residues. The CDR3 bases are TGCGCCAGCAGGGACAGCTCCTACGAGCAGTACTTC. Protein sequence: CASRDSSYEQYF.

J is TRBJ2-3 and V is TRBV9, with 7 bases aligning to TRBD2. Germline CDR1 and CDR2: SGDLS and YYNGEE. This CDR3 comprises 11 residues. Losses at the gene ends were 10 bases for V and 8 bases for J; bases not matched to a gene: 7. This chain's CDR3 is CAAPGGGTQYF. The CDR3 bases are TGTGCCGCCCCTGGGGGGGGTACGCAGTATTTT.

The chain combines TRBV19 with TRBJ2-4; D not certain. Per the germline V gene, CDR1 is LNHDA and CDR2 is SQIVND (reference sequence). The ends were cut back, 0 bases at V and 1 base at J, with 4 bases in the middle. This CDR3 spans 14 amino acids. The CDR3 protein is CASSIDRAKNIQYF. The CDR3 nucleotides read TGTGCCAGTAGTATAGACAGGGCCAAAAACATTCAGTACTTC.

A remark on this clone: Distinct nucleotide sequences in the sample also encode this CDR3. The chain carries TRBV9 and TRBJ2-1, with a tentative D call TRBD2 (7 bases). This CDR3 contains 16 residues. The V and J ends lost 2 bases and 1 base respectively, with 13 bases between them. CDR1 and CDR2 (germline): SGDLS, YYNGEE. The CDR3 is CASSVGGAPSYNEQFF. CDR3 coding DNA: TGTGCCAGCAGCGTGGGGGGGGCACCTTCCTACAATGAGCAGTTCTTC.

The CDR3 region is CASSPANEQYF. The CDR3 DNA follows: TGTGCCAGCTCACCAGCCAACGAGCAGTACTTC. The V gene is TRBV18, the J gene TRBJ2-5; D uncertain. The DNA matches TRBJ2-7 better at its end, which makes the J call doubtful. CDR1 and CDR2 from the germline V gene are KGHSH and LQKENI. This CDR3 has 11 residues.

V is TRBV28 and J is TRBJ2-6, with a weak D call TRBD1 (5 bases). CDR1 and CDR2 (germline): MDHEN, SYDVKM. With 3 bases removed from V and 0 bases from J, the gap between germline ends came to 18 bases. This CDR3 region has 19 residues. CDR3 sequence: CASSFRSNRRHSGANVLTF. For the CDR3, the DNA is TGTGCCAGCAGTTTTAGGAGTAACAGGCGCCACTCTGGGGCCAACGTCCTGACTTTC.

The CDR3 coding sequence is TGTGCCAGCAGCACAGAGGGGACTATACTCAATGAGCAGTTCTTC. Protein product: CASSTEGTILNEQFF. The chain combines TRBV7-3 with TRBJ2-1, with 7 bases that match TRBD2. This CDR3 is built from 15 residues. The V and J ends lost 5 bases and 6 bases, in that order; junction bases with no gene match: 10. In germline, CDR1 is SGHTA, CDR2 FQGTGA.

The chain uses TRBV7-2 and TRBJ2-7; tentatively, D is TRBD2 (6 bases). V was trimmed by 6 bases and J by 0 bases, leaving 18 bases between them. The CDR3 loop spans 16 amino acids. In germline, CDR1 is SGHTA, CDR2 FQGNSA. The CDR3 bases are TGTGCCAGCAGTTTTCTACAGCGGGTTGACTCCTACGAGCAGTACTTC. It specifies CASSFLQRVDSYEQYF.

The chain has TRBV7-2 and TRBJ2-7; TRBD2 agrees at 9 bases. The V and J ends lost 1 base and 5 bases, in that order; junction bases with no gene match: 3. The length of the CDR3 is 14 residues. Germline values: CDR1 SGHTA, CDR2 FQGNSA. The CDR3: CASSLVGGRDEQYF. In DNA form, the CDR3 reads TGTGCCAGCAGCTTAGTCGGCGGGAGGGACGAGCAGTACTTC.

V usage is TRBV5-1 and J usage is TRBJ1-2, with 9 bases fitting TRBD1. Germline CDR1 reads SGHRS; CDR2 reads YFSETQ. The CDR3 extends over 15 amino acids. V lost 3 bases and J lost 3; bases outside the gene matches: 6. The CDR3 is CASSSQGAADYGYTF. The DNA of the CDR3 is TGCGCCAGCAGCTCACAGGGGGCTGCAGACTATGGCTACACCTTC.

The chain couples TRBV11-2 to TRBJ1-1; 7 bases fit TRBD1. CDR1 and CDR2 from the germline V gene are SGHAT and FQNNGV. The CDR3 consists of 16 residues. J gave up 6 bases and V 0 bases, and 10 bases lay outside the gene matches. CDR3 region: CASSLDQGGVTAEAFF. The DNA of the CDR3 is TGTGCCAGCAGCTTAGATCAGGGGGGGGTGACGGCTGAAGCTTTCTTT.

This chain joins TRBV11-2 and TRBJ1-1, with D maybe TRBD1 (5 bases). CDR3 size: 13 residues. The V and J ends lost 3 bases and 1 base respectively, with 6 bases between them. Germline assignment: CDR1 SGHAT and CDR2 FQNNGV. CDR3 sequence (DNA): TGTGCCAGCAGCTTTCAGGGGAACACTGAAGCTTTCTTT. Translation gives CASSFQGNTEAFF.

The chain combines TRBV28 with TRBJ2-5, with 8 bases matching TRBD2. CDR1 is MDHEN and CDR2 is SYDVKM in the germline V gene. Losses at the gene ends were 6 bases for V and 5 bases for J; bases not matched to a gene: 5. The CDR3 consists of 13 residues. The CDR3 loop is CASRAGGYETQYF. CDR3 nucleotides: TGTGCCAGCAGGGCGGGGGGCTATGAGACCCAGTACTTC.

Here the CDR3 reads CASSVDQRASTDTQYF. CDR3 nucleotides: TGTGCCAGCAGTGTTGACCAGCGTGCTAGCACAGATACGCAGTATTTT. The chain links TRBV6-1 to TRBJ2-3; no clear D. The CDR3 extends over 16 amino acids. Germline V lookup: CDR1 MNHNS, CDR2 SASEGT. Trimming pared 4 bases from V and 0 bases from J, leaving 14 bases between.

The rearrangement links TRBV5-6 to TRBJ2-7; perhaps TRBD1 as D (5 bases). Germline CDR1 reads SGHDT; CDR2 reads YYEEEE. The CDR3 loop spans 16 amino acids. V gave up 4 bases and J gave up 0 bases, with 17 bases separating them. CDR3: CASSPNGADSSYEQYF. The CDR3 DNA follows: TGTGCCAGCAGCCCGAATGGGGCCGACAGCTCCTACGAGCAGTACTTC.